This T cell receptor (beta chain) was captured by sequencing in a study of shared clonotypes between healthy human individuals. This clone was seen a few times. Antigen specificity is unknown. Deep-level settings were used for running the assay. It was on ten immunoSEQ deep assay plates that unsorted PBMC DNA was sequenced. Method: immunoSEQ multiplex PCR; TCRdb's copy keeps in-frame clones and lacks some. The data contain 470,000 or so clones, 70% to 85% of them singletons. Unsorted samples, those not sorted, used approximately 100 million PBMCs for genomic DNA. Study results and limitations: An anticipated effect of sequencing depth on clonotype sharing among donors was recognized.

V lost 3 bases, J lost 14 bases, and 14 bases lay in between. The CDR3 extends over 13 amino acids. Germline V gene sequence: CDR1 MNHNS, CDR2 SASEGT. Sequenced material: PBMCs. The sequence came from a woman aged 40-49 years in good health. Some clones in this sample may be carry-over from other donors' samples. The V gene is TRBV6-1, the J gene TRBJ1-6; TRBD1 is a possible D gene (6 bases). CDR3: CASSDIRGSSLHF. In DNA, the CDR3 is TGTGCCAGCAGTGATATTAGGGGGTCGTCCCTCCACTTT.